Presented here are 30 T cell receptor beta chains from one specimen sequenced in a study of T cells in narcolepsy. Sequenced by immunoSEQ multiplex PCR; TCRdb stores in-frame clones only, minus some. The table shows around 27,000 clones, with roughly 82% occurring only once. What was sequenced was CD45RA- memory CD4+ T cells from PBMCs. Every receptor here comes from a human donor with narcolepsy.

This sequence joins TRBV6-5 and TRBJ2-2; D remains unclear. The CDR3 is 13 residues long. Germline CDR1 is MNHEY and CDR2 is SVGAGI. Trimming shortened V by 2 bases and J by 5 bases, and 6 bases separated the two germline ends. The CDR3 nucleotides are TGTGCCAGCAGTTACCCCAAAACCGGGGAGCTGTTTTTT. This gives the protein CASSYPKTGELFF.

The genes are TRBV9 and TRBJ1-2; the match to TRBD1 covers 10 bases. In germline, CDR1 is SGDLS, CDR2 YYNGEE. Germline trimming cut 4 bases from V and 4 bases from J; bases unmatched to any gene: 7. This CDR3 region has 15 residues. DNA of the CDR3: TGTGCCAGCAGCCCCTTGGGACAGGGGTTCTATGGCTACACCTTC. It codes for CASSPLGQGFYGYTF.

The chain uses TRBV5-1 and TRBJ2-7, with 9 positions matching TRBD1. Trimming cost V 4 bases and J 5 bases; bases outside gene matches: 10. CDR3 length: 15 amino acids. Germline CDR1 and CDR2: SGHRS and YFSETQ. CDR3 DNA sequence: TGCGCCAGCAGCCCGATAACAGGGGGCGTCCACGAGCAGTACTTC. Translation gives CASSPITGGVHEQYF. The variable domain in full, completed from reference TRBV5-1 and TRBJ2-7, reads KAGVTQTPRYLIKTRGQQVTLSCSPISGHRSVSWYQQTPGQGLQFLFEYFSETQRNKGNFPGRFSGRQFSNSRSEMNVSTLELGDSALYLCASSPITGGVHEQYFGPGTRLTVT.

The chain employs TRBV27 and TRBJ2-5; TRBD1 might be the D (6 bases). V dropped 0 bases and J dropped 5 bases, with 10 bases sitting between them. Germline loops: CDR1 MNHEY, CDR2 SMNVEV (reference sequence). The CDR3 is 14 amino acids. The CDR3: CASSLSGAVETQYF. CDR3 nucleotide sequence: TGTGCCAGCAGTTTATCGGGGGCCGTGGAGACCCAGTACTTC.

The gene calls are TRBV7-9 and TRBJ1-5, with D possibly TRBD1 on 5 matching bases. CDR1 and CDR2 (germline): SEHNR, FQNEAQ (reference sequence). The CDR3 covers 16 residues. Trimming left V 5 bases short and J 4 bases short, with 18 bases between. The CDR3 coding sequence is TGTGCCAGCAGCCCCGACGGGGGGTTTCGTAATCAGCCCCAGCATTTT. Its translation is CASSPDGGFRNQPQHF.

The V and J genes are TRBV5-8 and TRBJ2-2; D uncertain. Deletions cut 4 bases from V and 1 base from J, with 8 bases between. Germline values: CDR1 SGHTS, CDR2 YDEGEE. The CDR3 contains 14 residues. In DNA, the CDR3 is TGTGCCAGCAGCCCCATGCGGAACACCGGGGAGCTGTTTTTT. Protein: CASSPMRNTGELFF.

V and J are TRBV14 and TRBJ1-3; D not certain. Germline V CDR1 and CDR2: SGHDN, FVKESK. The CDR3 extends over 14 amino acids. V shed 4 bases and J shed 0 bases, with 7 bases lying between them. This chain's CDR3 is CASSRLASGNTIYF. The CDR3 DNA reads TGTGCCAGCAGCCGCCTAGCCTCTGGAAACACCATATATTTT.

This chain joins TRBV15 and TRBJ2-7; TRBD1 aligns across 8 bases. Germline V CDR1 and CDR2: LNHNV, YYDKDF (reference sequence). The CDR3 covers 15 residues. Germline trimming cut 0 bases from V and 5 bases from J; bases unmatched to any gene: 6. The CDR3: CATSRERTGNDEQYF. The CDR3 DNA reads TGTGCCACCAGCAGAGAACGGACAGGGAACGACGAGCAGTACTTC.

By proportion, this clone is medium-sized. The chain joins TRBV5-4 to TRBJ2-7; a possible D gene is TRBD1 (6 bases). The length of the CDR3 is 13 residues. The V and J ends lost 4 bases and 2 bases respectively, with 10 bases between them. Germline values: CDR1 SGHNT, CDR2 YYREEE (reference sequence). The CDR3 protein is CASSPDSPYEQYF. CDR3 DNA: TGTGCCAGCAGCCCGGACAGCCCCTACGAGCAGTACTTC.

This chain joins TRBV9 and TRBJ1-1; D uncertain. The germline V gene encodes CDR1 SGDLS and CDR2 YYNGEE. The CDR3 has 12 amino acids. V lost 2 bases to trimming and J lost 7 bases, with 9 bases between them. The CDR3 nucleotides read TGTGCCAGCAGCGTGAGGGAAGGTGAAGCTTTCTTT. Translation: CASSVREGEAFF. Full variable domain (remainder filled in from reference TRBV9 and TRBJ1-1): DSGVTQTPKHLITATGQRVTLRCSPRSGDLSVYWYQQSLDQGLQFLIQYYNGEERAKGNILERFSAQQFPDLHSELNLSSLELGDSALYFCASSVREGEAFFGQGTRLTVV.

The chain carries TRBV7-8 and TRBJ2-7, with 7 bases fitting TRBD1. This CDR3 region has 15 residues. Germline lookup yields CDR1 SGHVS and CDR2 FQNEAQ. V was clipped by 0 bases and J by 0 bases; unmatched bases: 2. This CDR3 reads CASSLAGTASYEQYF. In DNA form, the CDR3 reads TGTGCCAGCAGCTTAGCGGGGACAGCCTCCTACGAGCAGTACTTC.

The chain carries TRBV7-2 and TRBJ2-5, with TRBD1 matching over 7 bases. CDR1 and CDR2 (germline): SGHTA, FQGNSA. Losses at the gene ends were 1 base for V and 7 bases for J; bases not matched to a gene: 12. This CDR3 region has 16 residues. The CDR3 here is CASSLGQTGSLRTQYF. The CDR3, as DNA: TGTGCCAGCAGCTTAGGGCAGACAGGGTCCCTGCGGACCCAGTACTTC.

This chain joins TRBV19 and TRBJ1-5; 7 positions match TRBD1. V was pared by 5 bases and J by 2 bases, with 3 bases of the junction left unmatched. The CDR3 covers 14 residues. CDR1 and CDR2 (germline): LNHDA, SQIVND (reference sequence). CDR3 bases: TGTGCCAGTAGTCCCGACAGGGGCAATCAGCCCCAGCATTTT. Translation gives CASSPDRGNQPQHF.

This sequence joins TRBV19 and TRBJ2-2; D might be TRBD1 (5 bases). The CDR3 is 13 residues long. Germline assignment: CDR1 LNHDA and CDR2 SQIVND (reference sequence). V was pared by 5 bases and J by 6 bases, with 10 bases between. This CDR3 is CASSGAGSGELFF. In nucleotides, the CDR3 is TGTGCCAGTAGTGGAGCAGGGTCCGGGGAGCTGTTTTTT.

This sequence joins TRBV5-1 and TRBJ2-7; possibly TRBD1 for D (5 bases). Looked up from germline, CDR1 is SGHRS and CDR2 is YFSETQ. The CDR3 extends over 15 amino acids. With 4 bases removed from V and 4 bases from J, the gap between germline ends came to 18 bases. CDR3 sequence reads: CASSPVQGGSYEQYF. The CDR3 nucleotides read TGCGCCAGCAGCCCGGTCCAGGGTGGTTCGTACGAGCAGTACTTC.

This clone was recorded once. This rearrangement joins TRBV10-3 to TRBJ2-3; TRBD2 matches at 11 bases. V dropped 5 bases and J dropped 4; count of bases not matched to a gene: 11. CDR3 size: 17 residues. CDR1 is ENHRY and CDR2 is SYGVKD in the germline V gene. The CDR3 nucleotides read TGTGCCATCAGTCCAGACCTAGCGGGAGGATTTTCAGATACGCAGTATTTT. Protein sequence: CAISPDLAGGFSDTQYF.

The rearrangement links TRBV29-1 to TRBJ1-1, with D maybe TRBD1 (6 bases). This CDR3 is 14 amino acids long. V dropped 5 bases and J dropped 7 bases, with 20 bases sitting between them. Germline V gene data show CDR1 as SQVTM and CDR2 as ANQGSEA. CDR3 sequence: CSVRLRGEHREAFF. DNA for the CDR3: TGCAGCGTTAGGTTGAGGGGGGAGCACCGTGAAGCTTTCTTT.

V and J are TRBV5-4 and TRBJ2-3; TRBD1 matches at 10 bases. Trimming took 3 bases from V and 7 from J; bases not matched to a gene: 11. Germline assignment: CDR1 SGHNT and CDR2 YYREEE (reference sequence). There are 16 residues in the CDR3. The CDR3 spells CASSSQGQGRQHTQYF. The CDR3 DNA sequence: TGTGCCAGCAGCTCTCAGGGACAGGGGCGCCAGCATACGCAGTATTTT.

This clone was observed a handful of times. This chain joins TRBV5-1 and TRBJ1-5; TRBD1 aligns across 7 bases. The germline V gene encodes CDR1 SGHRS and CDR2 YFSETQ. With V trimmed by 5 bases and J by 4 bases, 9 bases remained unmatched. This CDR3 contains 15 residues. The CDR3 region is CASSSTGTANQPQHF. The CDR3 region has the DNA TGCGCCAGCAGTTCGACCGGGACAGCTAATCAGCCCCAGCATTTT. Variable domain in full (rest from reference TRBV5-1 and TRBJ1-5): KAGVTQTPRYLIKTRGQQVTLSCSPISGHRSVSWYQQTPGQGLQFLFEYFSETQRNKGNFPGRFSGRQFSNSRSEMNVSTLELGDSALYLCASSSTGTANQPQHFGDGTRLSIL.

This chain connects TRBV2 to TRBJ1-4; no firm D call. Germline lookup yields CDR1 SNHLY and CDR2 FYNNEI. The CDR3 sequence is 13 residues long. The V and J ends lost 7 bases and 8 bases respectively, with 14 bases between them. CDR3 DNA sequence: TGTGCCAGCACGGTGCTAAGGAGGGAAAAACTGTTTTTT. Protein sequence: CASTVLRREKLFF.

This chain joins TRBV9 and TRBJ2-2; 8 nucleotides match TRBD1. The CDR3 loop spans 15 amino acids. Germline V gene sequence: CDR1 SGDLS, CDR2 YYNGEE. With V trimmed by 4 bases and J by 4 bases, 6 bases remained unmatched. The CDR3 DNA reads TGTGCCAGCAGCCCCCGGACAGGGACCACCGGGGAGCTGTTTTTT. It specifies CASSPRTGTTGELFF.

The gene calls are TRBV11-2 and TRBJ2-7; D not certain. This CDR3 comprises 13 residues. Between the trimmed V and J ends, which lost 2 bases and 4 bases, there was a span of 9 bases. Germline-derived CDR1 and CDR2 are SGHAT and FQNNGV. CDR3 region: CASSLKWSYEQYF. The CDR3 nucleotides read TGTGCCAGCAGCTTAAAGTGGAGTTACGAGCAGTACTTC.

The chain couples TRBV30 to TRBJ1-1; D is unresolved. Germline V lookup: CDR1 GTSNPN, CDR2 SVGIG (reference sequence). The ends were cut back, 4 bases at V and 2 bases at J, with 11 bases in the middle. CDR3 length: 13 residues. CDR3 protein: CAWTYGVNTEAFF. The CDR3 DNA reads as TGTGCCTGGACTTACGGGGTCAACACTGAAGCTTTCTTT.

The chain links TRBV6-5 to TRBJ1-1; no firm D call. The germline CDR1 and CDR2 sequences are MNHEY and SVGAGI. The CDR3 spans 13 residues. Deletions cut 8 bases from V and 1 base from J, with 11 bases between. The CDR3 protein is CASGRPGNTEAFF. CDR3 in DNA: TGTGCCAGCGGGCGGCCGGGGAACACTGAAGCTTTCTTT.

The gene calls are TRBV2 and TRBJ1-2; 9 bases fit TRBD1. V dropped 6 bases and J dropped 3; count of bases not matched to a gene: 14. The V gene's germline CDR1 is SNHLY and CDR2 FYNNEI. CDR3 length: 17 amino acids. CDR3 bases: TGTGCCAGCAGAAGGGACAGGGTTTTATCACGGGACTATGGCTACACCTTC. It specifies CASRRDRVLSRDYGYTF.

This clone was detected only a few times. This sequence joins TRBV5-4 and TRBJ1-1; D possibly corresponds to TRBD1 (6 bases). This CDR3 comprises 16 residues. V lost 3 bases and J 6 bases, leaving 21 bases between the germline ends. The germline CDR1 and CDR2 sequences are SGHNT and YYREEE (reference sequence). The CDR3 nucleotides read TGTGCCAGCAGCTCCAGCCGTCGGACAGTAGCCCCTGAAGCTTTCTTT. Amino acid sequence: CASSSSRRTVAPEAFF.

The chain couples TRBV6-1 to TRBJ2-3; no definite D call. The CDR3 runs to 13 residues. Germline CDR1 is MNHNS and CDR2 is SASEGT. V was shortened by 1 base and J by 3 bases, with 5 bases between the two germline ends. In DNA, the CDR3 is TGTGCCAGCAGTGAAGTGTATACAGATACGCAGTATTTT. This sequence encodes CASSEVYTDTQYF.

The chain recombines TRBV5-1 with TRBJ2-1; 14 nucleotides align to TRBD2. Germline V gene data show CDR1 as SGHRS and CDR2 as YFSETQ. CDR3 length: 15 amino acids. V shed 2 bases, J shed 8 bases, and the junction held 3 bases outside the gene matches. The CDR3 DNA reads TGCGCCAGCAGCTTACCGGGACTAGCGGGAGATGAGCAGTTCTTC. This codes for CASSLPGLAGDEQFF.

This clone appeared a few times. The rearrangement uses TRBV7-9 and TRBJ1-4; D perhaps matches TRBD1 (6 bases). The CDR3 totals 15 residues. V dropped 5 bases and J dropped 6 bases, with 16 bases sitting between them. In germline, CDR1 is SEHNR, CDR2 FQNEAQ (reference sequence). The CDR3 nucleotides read TGTGCCAGCAGCCTAACAACACAGGGATATGAAAAACTGTTTTTT. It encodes CASSLTTQGYEKLFF.

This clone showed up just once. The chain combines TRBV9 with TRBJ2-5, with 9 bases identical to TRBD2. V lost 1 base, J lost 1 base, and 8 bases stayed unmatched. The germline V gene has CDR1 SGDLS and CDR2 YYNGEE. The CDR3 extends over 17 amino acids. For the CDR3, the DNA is TGTGCCAGCAGCGTAAAGGAGCGGGGGGCCCTCCAAGAGACCCAGTACTTC. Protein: CASSVKERGALQETQYF.